A single sample is the source of the 13 T cell receptor beta chains below, sequenced in a study of cytomegalovirus exposure and HLA in healthy donors. PCR primers comprised 60 Vbeta and 13 Jbeta primers. Assay used: immunoSEQ multiplex PCR; TCRdb lists only in-frame clones, some missing. The repertoire holds over 150,000 clones, around 75% seen once, with 7.7% in the top ten. The sample consisted of PBMCs. The receptor set was obtained from a man aged 30 to 45 in good health and CMV-seropositive.

This rearrangement joins TRBV7-2 to TRBJ2-7, with 9 bases lining up with TRBD2. The length of the CDR3 is 16 residues. The junction had 14 bases not matched to a gene; V was cut back by 7 bases and J by 4 bases. The germline V gene has CDR1 SGHTA and CDR2 FQGNSA. The CDR3: CASNIAYAGGLYEQYF. The CDR3 coding sequence is TGTGCCAGCAACATAGCTTACGCGGGGGGGTTGTACGAGCAGTACTTC.

V usage is TRBV9 and J usage is TRBJ1-3, with 8 bases that match TRBD1. Germline V lookup: CDR1 SGDLS, CDR2 YYNGEE. CDR3 length: 17 amino acids. The ends lost 3 bases at V and 0 bases at J; junction bases unmatched: 8. The CDR3 region is CASSATRDRISGNTIYF. The CDR3 DNA follows: TGTGCCAGCAGCGCAACCCGGGACAGGATCTCTGGAAACACCATATATTTT.

The chain couples TRBV18 to TRBJ1-3; the D is unclear. CDR1 and CDR2 (germline): KGHSH, LQKENI. The germline V and J ends were trimmed by 3 bases and 1 base, with 13 bases remaining between them. The CDR3 is made up of 16 amino acids. The CDR3 protein is CASSPRDLVSGNTIYF. CDR3 in DNA: TGTGCCAGCTCACCCCGCGACTTGGTATCTGGAAACACCATATATTTT.

This clone was detected only once. The rearrangement uses TRBV27 and TRBJ2-1, with 9 bases lining up with TRBD2. The CDR3 has 17 amino acids. Germline V gene data show CDR1 as MNHEY and CDR2 as SMNVEV (reference sequence). Trimming took 3 bases from V and 5 from J; bases not matched to a gene: 11. The CDR3: CASSLRPSGINNNEQFF. The CDR3 DNA follows: TGTGCCAGCAGTTTGCGTCCTAGCGGGATAAATAACAATGAGCAGTTCTTC.

V is TRBV5-6 and J is TRBJ2-7, with 11 bases matching TRBD2. CDR3 size: 18 residues. J lost 5 bases, V lost 2 bases, and 15 bases had no gene match. The germline gives CDR1 SGHDT, CDR2 YYEEEE. CDR3 sequence reads: CASSFRTSGPFDENEQYF. DNA of the CDR3: TGTGCCAGCAGCTTTCGGACTAGCGGGCCCTTTGATGAAAACGAGCAGTACTTC.

The chain couples TRBV2 to TRBJ2-3; 9 nucleotides align to TRBD2. The germline gives CDR1 SNHLY, CDR2 FYNNEI. There are 15 residues in the CDR3. V trimming: 2 bases; J trimming: 4 bases; junction bases outside the gene matches: 4. The CDR3 bases are TGTGCCAGCAGTGAACTAGCGGGGCTGGCAGATACGCAGTATTTT. As protein: CASSELAGLADTQYF.

The chain's CDR3 is CASSSGSGANVLTF. The CDR3 DNA reads TGTGCCAGCAGCTCGGGCTCTGGGGCCAACGTCCTGACTTTC. V is TRBV7-7 and J is TRBJ2-6, with D unresolved. V was cut by 4 bases and J by 0 bases, with 4 bases left in between. The CDR3 is 14 residues long. Germline CDR1 and CDR2: SSHAT and FNYEAQ (reference sequence). The full variable domain, its missing parts supplied by reference TRBV7-7 and TRBJ2-6, is GAGVSQSPRYKVTKRGQDVTLRCDPISSHATLYWYQQALGQGPEFLTYFNYEAQPDKSGLPSDRFSAERPEGSISTLTIQRTEQRDSAMYRCASSSGSGANVLTFGAGSRLTVL.

The V and J genes are TRBV25-1 and TRBJ2-2; 13 bases agree with TRBD2. The germline CDR1 and CDR2 sequences are MGHDK and SYGVNS. The V and J ends lost 3 bases and 3 bases, in that order; junction bases with no gene match: 7. The CDR3 sequence is 18 residues long. DNA of the CDR3: TGTGCCAGCAGTGATCCGGGGACTAGCGGGATATACACCGGGGAGCTGTTTTTT. Translated, it gives CASSDPGTSGIYTGELFF.

This clone was seen more than once but under ten times. V and J are TRBV5-4 and TRBJ2-1; D not certain. Trimming took 2 bases from V and 3 from J, leaving 6 bases between them. CDR3 length equals 13 residues. The germline V gene encodes CDR1 SGHNT and CDR2 YYREEE (reference sequence). The CDR3 region has the DNA TGTGCCAGCAGCTTATCCCTCTACAATGAGCAGTTCTTC. Translated, it gives CASSLSLYNEQFF.

V usage is TRBV7-9 and J usage is TRBJ1-2; D unclear. V dropped 4 bases and J dropped 1 base, with 13 bases sitting between them. The CDR3 runs to 15 residues. CDR1 SEHNR and CDR2 FQNEAQ come from the germline V gene (reference sequence). The CDR3 sequence: CASSYYVEVNYGYTF. CDR3 coding DNA: TGTGCCAGCAGCTACTACGTTGAAGTTAACTATGGCTACACCTTC.

CDR3 sequence reads: CATGQSISTGELFF. The CDR3 coding sequence is TGTGCCACCGGACAGTCCATAAGCACCGGGGAGCTGTTTTTT. J is TRBJ2-2 and V is TRBV2, with D possibly TRBD1 on 6 matching bases. Germline V CDR1 and CDR2: SNHLY, FYNNEI. The CDR3 sequence is 14 residues long. Trimming cost V 10 bases and J 4 bases, with 16 bases left between them.

The rearrangement links TRBV28 to TRBJ2-5; TRBD2 agrees at 7 bases. J lost 2 bases, V lost 3 bases, and 12 bases had no gene match. This CDR3 is built from 17 residues. The germline CDR1 and CDR2 sequences are MDHEN and SYDVKM. The CDR3 protein is CASSLGGGVRGQETQYF. CDR3 DNA: TGTGCCAGCAGTTTGGGTGGGGGGGTAAGGGGTCAAGAGACCCAGTACTTC. Filled out from reference TRBV28 and TRBJ2-5, the complete variable domain reads DVKVTQSSRYLVKRTGEKVFLECVQDMDHENMFWYRQDPGLGLRLIYFSYDVKMKEKGDIPEGYSVSREKKERFSLILESASTNQTSMYLCASSLGGGVRGQETQYFGPGTRLLVL.

The rearrangement links TRBV28 to TRBJ1-1; tentatively, D is TRBD1 (6 bases). The ends were cut back, 5 bases at V and 0 bases at J, with 16 bases in the middle. Per germline, CDR1 MDHEN and CDR2 SYDVKM. The CDR3 loop spans 16 amino acids. This CDR3 is CASSPYLTGMNTEAFF. For the CDR3, the DNA is TGTGCCAGCAGTCCTTACCTGACAGGCATGAACACTGAAGCTTTCTTT.